This is a list of T cell receptor beta chains from one sample in a study of shared clonotypes between healthy human individuals. TCRdb keeps only in-frame clones here, not all; method: immunoSEQ multiplex PCR. The sample yields approximately 2,000,000 clones, about 90% seen once. The specimen sequenced was naive CD4+ T cells from PBMCs. These receptors all stem from a man between 18 and 29 years old in good health. Some clones in this sample may be carry-over from other donors' samples. CDR3s include the opening cysteine and the closing phenylalanine or tryptophan. A D gene is named only where the DNA matches it firmly. Rows give clone size only sometimes, using once, few, many, or a class for an expanded clone.

v_gene	j_gene	abundance	d_gene	CDR3nt	CDR3aa
TRBV28	TRBJ1-2	-	-	TGTGCCAGCAGTTCACAGGGTCGCGGCTACACCTTC	CASSSQGRGYTF
TRBV5-1	TRBJ2-3	-	TRBD2	TGCGCCAGCAGCTTACAAGCGGGAGGGCCCACAGATACGCAGTATTTT	CASSLQAGGPTDTQYF
TRBV4-1	TRBJ2-1	-	TRBD2	TGCGCCAGCAGCCAAGATCTGGGGGAGGGCTTCCACAATGAGCAGTTCTTC	CASSQDLGEGFHNEQFF
TRBV28	TRBJ1-1	-	TRBD1	TGTGCCAGCAGTTTGGCAGGGGGGATGAACACTGAAGCTTTCTTT	CASSLAGGMNTEAFF
TRBV20-1	TRBJ2-5	-	-	TGCAGCAGTAGGATCCAAGAGACCCAGTACTTC	CSSRIQETQYF
TRBV5-1	TRBJ1-2	-	-	TGCGCCAGCAGCTTGGGTGCGGGATACTATGGCTACACCTTC	CASSLGAGYYGYTF
TRBV14	TRBJ2-7	-	-	TGTGCCAGCTCAAAGGACAGATTTTACTACGAGCAGTACTTC	CASSKDRFYYEQYF
TRBV7-6	TRBJ1-3	-	-	TGTGCCAGCCCAGGGTACTCTGGAAACACCATATATTTT	CASPGYSGNTIYF
TRBV28	TRBJ1-1	-	-	TGTGCCAGCAGTTCCCTAGGGACCGGGTCCCAGCGTGAAGCTTTCTTT	CASSSLGTGSQREAFF
TRBV9	TRBJ1-2	-	-	TGTGCCAGCAGCCCCAATCCTAACTATGGCTACACCTTC	CASSPNPNYGYTF
TRBV7-9	TRBJ2-7	-	TRBD1	TGTGCCAGCAGCCGCGGCGGTTATACCACGGGACAGGGCCCCTACGAGCAGTACTTC	CASSRGGYTTGQGPYEQYF
TRBV7-2	TRBJ2-3	-	-	TGTGCCAGCAGCTTAATGGGACCCTCAGGGGCCCCAGATACGCAGTATTTT	CASSLMGPSGAPDTQYF
TRBV19	TRBJ2-3	-	-	TGTGCCAGTAGTGTCACAGGGATGGGCACAGATACGCAGTATTTT	CASSVTGMGTDTQYF
TRBV4-1	TRBJ2-7	once	-	TGCGCCAGCAGCCACGGGCAGGTATTCTACGAGCAGTACTTC	CASSHGQVFYEQYF
TRBV5-4	TRBJ1-2	-	TRBD1	TGTGCCAGCAGCGGAAGGGTTCCTGTGCCCGACAGGGTAGGCGGCTACACCTTC	CASSGRVPVPDRVGGYTF
TRBV6-5	TRBJ1-5	-	-	TGTGCCAGCAGTTTACAGCAGAATCAGCCCCAGCATTTT	CASSLQQNQPQHF
TRBV27	TRBJ2-3	-	-	TGTGCCAGCAGTAGGGCTAGCACAGATACGCAGTATTTT	CASSRASTDTQYF
TRBV5-6	TRBJ1-1	-	-	TGTGCCAGCAGCCCCTCCGGGAGAAAAGGAGGAGCTTTCTTT	CASSPSGRKGGAFF
TRBV18	TRBJ1-4	-	TRBD1	TGTGCCAGCTCGCCTAGGACAGGGGGGAGTGAAAAACTGTTTTTT	CASSPRTGGSEKLFF
TRBV4-1	TRBJ2-4	few	TRBD2	TGCGCCAGCAGCCCGGGACTAGCAGCGGGGGGTGCCAAAAACATTCAGTACTTC	CASSPGLAAGGAKNIQYF
TRBV27	TRBJ2-2	-	-	TGTGCCAGCAGCAGAAATTCCGGGACCGTGAACACCGGGGAGCTGTTTTTT	CASSRNSGTVNTGELFF
TRBV5-1	TRBJ2-7	-	TRBD1	TGCGCCAGCAGCTTGGACAGGGGGCAAGTCGAGCAGTACTTC	CASSLDRGQVEQYF
TRBV7-9	TRBJ1-4	-	-	TGTGCCAGCAGCTTAGCGGGGGCATTAGAAAAACTGTTTTTT	CASSLAGALEKLFF
TRBV5-1	TRBJ2-5	-	-	TGCGCCAGCAGCTTTTTTGGGGTGGAAGAGACCCAGTACTTC	CASSFFGVEETQYF
TRBV10-3	TRBJ1-1	-	-	TGTGCCATCAGTACCGGGACAACTAACACTGAAGCTTTCTTT	CAISTGTTNTEAFF